The 18 T cell receptor beta chains given below trace back to one sample, sequenced in a study of beta chain features in type 1 diabetes. TCRB transcripts that were expressed got sequenced, as all of the isolated RNA had been reverse transcribed. Only in-frame clones appear in the TCRdb table, and some are missing; sequencing was by immunoSEQ multiplex PCR. This sample has under 250,000 clones, with 14% found just once. Input material: naive CD4+ T cells from blood. The receptors originated from a woman in her forties in good health.

This clone was recorded a few times. The chain uses TRBV7-9 and TRBJ1-1, with D uncertain. The CDR3 spans 12 residues. Deletions cut 7 bases from V and 6 bases from J, with 12 bases between. Germline V gene data show CDR1 as SEHNR and CDR2 as FQNEAQ (reference sequence). CDR3 sequence reads: CASNSALAEAFF. CDR3 in DNA: TGTGCCAGCAACTCCGCTCTGGCTGAAGCTTTCTTT.

In its sample, this clone was seen a few times. This chain links TRBV5-6 with TRBJ2-3; 7 bases agree with TRBD2. This CDR3 is built from 17 residues. The V segment lost 4 bases and the J segment 6 bases; nucleotides outside the gene matches: 17. Per germline, CDR1 SGHDT and CDR2 YYEEEE. CDR3 amino acids: CASSPLAVLARLDTQYF. The CDR3 bases are TGTGCCAGCAGCCCTCTTGCCGTACTAGCGCGGTTGGATACGCAGTATTTT.

This chain links TRBV9 with TRBJ2-2; D uncertain. V was pared by 4 bases and J by 4 bases, with 14 bases between. The CDR3 covers 15 residues. CDR1 and CDR2 (germline): SGDLS, YYNGEE. DNA of the CDR3: TGTGCCAGCAGCTCAGACTCGTTTCCCACCGGGGAGCTGTTTTTT. This sequence encodes CASSSDSFPTGELFF. The whole variable domain, filled in from reference TRBV9 and TRBJ2-2, reads DSGVTQTPKHLITATGQRVTLRCSPRSGDLSVYWYQQSLDQGLQFLIQYYNGEERAKGNILERFSAQQFPDLHSELNLSSLELGDSALYFCASSSDSFPTGELFFGEGSRLTVL.

This clone was found a few times. The chain links TRBV23-1 to TRBJ1-6; no reliable D call. TRBV23-1 is marked as an open reading frame, function uncertain. The CDR3 loop spans 18 amino acids. The V and J ends lost 5 bases and 0 bases respectively, with 17 bases between them. CDR3 coding DNA: TGCGCCAGCAGTTCTCACCCCACCAAGAGCTCCTATAATTCACCCCTCCACTTT. Translation gives CASSSHPTKSSYNSPLHF.

This chain connects TRBV18 to TRBJ2-7; maybe TRBD1 (6 bases). Trimming removed 0 bases at V and 5 bases at J, with 14 bases between. CDR3 length equals 15 residues. The V gene's germline CDR1 is KGHSH and CDR2 LQKENI. CDR3 region: CASSPPNREAHEQYF. Here the CDR3 DNA reads TGTGCCAGCTCACCACCGAACAGGGAAGCTCACGAGCAGTACTTC.

The chain has TRBV19 and TRBJ2-6; tentatively, D is TRBD2 (6 bases). V lost 6 bases to trimming and J lost 0 bases, with 9 bases between them. CDR1 and CDR2 (germline): LNHDA, SQIVND (reference sequence). The CDR3 runs 15 residues. In DNA, the CDR3 is TGTGCCAGTAGGGGACTGAACTCTGGGGCCAACGTCCTGACTTTC. This translates into CASRGLNSGANVLTF.

This clone was seen a few times. The chain links TRBV23-1 to TRBJ2-3; no firm D call. Being an ORF, TRBV23-1 has a function that is uncertain. V was cut by 2 bases and J by 3 bases, with 9 bases left in between. This CDR3 has 14 amino acids. CDR3 protein: CASSQDRRTDTQYF. Written as DNA, the CDR3 is TGCGCCAGCAGTCAAGACCGGCGGACAGATACGCAGTATTTT.

This clone was observed many times. This sequence joins TRBV27 and TRBJ2-3, with 8 bases that match TRBD1. The germline gives CDR1 MNHEY, CDR2 SMNVEV (reference sequence). V shed 5 bases and J 14 bases; nucleotides not matched to a gene: 9. CDR3 length: 12 amino acids. CDR3: CASSQRQGRWYF. The CDR3 nucleotides read TGTGCCAGCAGTCAACGACAGGGGCGATGGTATTTT.

The chain combines TRBV5-1 with TRBJ1-1; no clear D. The germline V gene encodes CDR1 SGHRS and CDR2 YFSETQ. The length of the CDR3 is 12 residues. The ends were cut back, 6 bases at V and 0 bases at J, with 6 bases in the middle. DNA of the CDR3: TGCGCCAGCATCATCCTGAACACTGAAGCTTTCTTT. Encoded protein: CASIILNTEAFF.

The chain joins TRBV27 to TRBJ2-5; 7 positions agree with TRBD2. CDR3 length: 16 residues. The V gene end was trimmed by 7 bases and the J gene end by 2 bases; junction bases not matched to a gene: 13. Per germline, CDR1 MNHEY and CDR2 SMNVEV (reference sequence). The CDR3 DNA reads TGTGCCAGCACCCCCTTTTCCGGAGCGGGGCAAGAGACCCAGTACTTC. This encodes CASTPFSGAGQETQYF.

Only a few counts were recorded for this clone. The chain recombines TRBV5-1 with TRBJ2-1; 9 bases agree with TRBD2. CDR3 size: 18 residues. Germline V gives CDR1 SGHRS, CDR2 YFSETQ. The V and J ends lost 0 bases and 0 bases, in that order; junction bases with no gene match: 7. The CDR3 loop reads CASSLVNSGGHSYNEQFF. The CDR3 bases are TGCGCCAGCAGCTTGGTGAATAGCGGGGGCCACTCCTACAATGAGCAGTTCTTC. The complete variable domain, with remaining parts taken from reference TRBV5-1 and TRBJ2-1, reads KAGVTQTPRYLIKTRGQQVTLSCSPISGHRSVSWYQQTPGQGLQFLFEYFSETQRNKGNFPGRFSGRQFSNSRSEMNVSTLELGDSALYLCASSLVNSGGHSYNEQFFGPGTRLTVL.

This clone has more than one count but fewer than ten. The chain carries TRBV7-2 and TRBJ2-3; 8 nucleotides agree with TRBD2. The V gene's germline CDR1 is SGHTA and CDR2 FQGNSA. With 6 bases clipped from V and 0 bases from J, the junction kept 2 bases outside the gene matches. This CDR3 comprises 14 residues. The CDR3 sequence is CASSPGGSTDTQYF. The CDR3 DNA is TGTGCCAGCAGTCCGGGGGGGAGCACAGATACGCAGTATTTT.

There are a few counts of this clone. The rearrangement uses TRBV29-1 and TRBJ2-7; TRBD1 matches 7 bases. The CDR3 has 13 amino acids. Trimming cost V 5 bases and J 0 bases; bases outside gene matches: 4. CDR1 is SQVTM and CDR2 is ANQGSEA in the germline V gene. DNA for the CDR3: TGCAGCGTTCAAACAGGGGTCTCCTACGAGCAGTACTTC. Residues: CSVQTGVSYEQYF.

In its sample, this clone was seen a few times. CDR3 loop: CSAQKEGQSYEQYF. As DNA, the CDR3 is TGCAGCGCCCAAAAAGAGGGACAGTCCTACGAGCAGTACTTC. The chain joins TRBV29-1 to TRBJ2-7; 7 bases match TRBD1. After removal of 7 bases from V and 1 base from J, the junction contained 10 bases not matched to a gene. The CDR3 runs to 14 residues. Germline CDR1 reads SQVTM; CDR2 reads ANQGSEA.

This clone appeared a few times. The chain is built from TRBV6-1 and TRBJ2-5; tentative D call: TRBD1 (5 bases). V lost 5 bases, J lost 8 bases, and 21 bases lay in between. Germline CDR1 reads MNHNS; CDR2 reads SASEGT. The CDR3 is 15 residues long. The DNA for the CDR3 is TGTGCCAGCAGTTTCCTTCAGGGAATCCCCCCCACCCAGTACTTC. This translates into CASSFLQGIPPTQYF.

There are a few counts of this clone. The chain uses TRBV2 and TRBJ2-1; D possibly corresponds to TRBD2 (6 bases). The length of the CDR3 is 11 residues. Between the trimmed V and J ends, which lost 7 bases and 12 bases, there was a span of 13 bases. Germline CDR1 is SNHLY and CDR2 is FYNNEI. In DNA, the CDR3 is TGTGCCAGCATGGGAGGCCTTAGGCAGTTCTTC. Amino acid sequence: CASMGGLRQFF.

This clone was picked up a small number of times. The chain carries TRBV11-2 and TRBJ1-5; possible D gene TRBD1, 5 bases. Germline CDR1 SGHAT, CDR2 FQNNGV. Trimming took 1 base from V and 3 from J, leaving 10 bases between them. There are 15 residues in the CDR3. Here the CDR3 reads CASSLGSRVNQPQHF. Here the CDR3 DNA reads TGTGCCAGCAGCTTAGGCTCCAGGGTCAATCAGCCCCAGCATTTT.

This clone has a handful of counts. This chain joins TRBV19 and TRBJ2-5, with TRBD1 matching over 7 bases. The J call could be wrong; TRBJ2-7 is a better fit for the DNA end. This CDR3 is built from 14 residues. Germline V gene data show CDR1 as LNHDA and CDR2 as SQIVND (reference sequence). The CDR3 DNA follows: TGTGCCAGTAGTTCCGGGACAGCCGCCTACGAGCAGTACTTC. This codes for CASSSGTAAYEQYF.